These 14 T cell receptor beta chains share one sample of origin, sequenced in a study of response to subunit inactivated influenza vaccine. TCRdb reanalysed the RT-PCR reads using MiXCR and keeps one entry per CDR3 protein. Of approximately 520,000 distinct CDR3 sequences in the sample, around 25% were seen once. The source material was CD4+ T cells sorted from PBMCs, sampled about 5 days after vaccination. All receptors come from a man over 45 who received an inactivated influenza vaccine.

The V call is TRBV24-1, the J call TRBJ2-1; 9 positions match TRBD2. V dropped 9 bases and J dropped 9; count of bases not matched to a gene: 5. CDR1 KGHDR and CDR2 SFDVKD come from the germline V gene. The CDR3 sequence is 12 residues long. CDR3 protein: CATASGTTEQFF. The CDR3 DNA reads TGTGCCACCGCTAGCGGGACCACTGAGCAGTTCTTC.

This chain connects TRBV12-3 or TRBV12-4 to TRBJ1-5; the match to TRBD1 covers 7 bases. V lost 2 bases and J lost 9; bases outside the gene matches: 10. The CDR3 has 15 residues. CDR3 coding DNA: TGTGCCAGCAGTTTAACTTCGACAGGGAGCGGGCCCCAGCATTTT. Its translation is CASSLTSTGSGPQHF.

Only a few counts were recorded for this clonotype. The chain joins TRBV5-1 to TRBJ1-1; D is uncertain. Germline V gene lookup returns CDR1 SGHRS and CDR2 YFSETQ. V gave up 3 bases and J gave up 0 bases, with 15 bases separating them. The CDR3 runs 16 residues. CDR3 sequence (DNA): TGCGCCAGCAGCTCCGGACCAGGAGGCATGAACACTGAAGCTTTCTTT. As protein: CASSSGPGGMNTEAFF.

This chain joins TRBV7-2 and TRBJ2-3; TRBD1 aligns across 7 bases. Germline values: CDR1 SGHTA, CDR2 FQGNSA. The CDR3 consists of 14 residues. V dropped 1 base and J dropped 10; count of bases not matched to a gene: 8. In DNA form, the CDR3 reads TGTGCCAGCAGCTTAGAGACAGGGACGGGATCGCAGTATTTT. Translating it yields CASSLETGTGSQYF.

The chain carries TRBV28 and TRBJ2-1, with TRBD2 identical over 14 bases. The V and J ends lost 3 bases and 0 bases, in that order; junction bases with no gene match: 13. Germline V gene data show CDR1 as MDHEN and CDR2 as SYDVKM. The CDR3 is 21 residues long. CDR3 sequence (DNA): TGTGCCAGCAGTTTTGAGTGGCCCGGACTAGCGGGGGGAAGCTCCTACAATGAGCAGTTCTTC. As protein: CASSFEWPGLAGGSSYNEQFF.

The genes are TRBV29-1 and TRBJ2-5, with D possibly matching TRBD1 (6 bases). This CDR3 has 14 amino acids. V lost 1 base, J lost 1 base, and 10 bases lay in between. Per germline, CDR1 SQVTM and CDR2 ANQGSEA. This CDR3 reads CSVEARDTQETQYF. CDR3 DNA: TGCAGCGTTGAAGCCCGGGACACCCAAGAGACCCAGTACTTC.

CDR3 DNA: TGCAGCGTTGGGCAGCACTCCTACAATGAGCAGTTCTTC. Its translation is CSVGQHSYNEQFF. This chain uses TRBV29-1 with TRBJ2-1; D uncertain. Germline loops: CDR1 SQVTM, CDR2 ANQGSEA. The V end lost 4 bases, the J end lost 0 bases, and 7 bases lay between the germline ends. The CDR3 is 13 amino acids.

The V and J genes are TRBV21-1 and TRBJ2-7. TRBV21-1 is a pseudogene segment. This CDR3 has 15 amino acids. CDR3 protein: CASSKVGSNSYEQYF. In DNA, the CDR3 is TGTGCCAGCAGCAAAGTAGGTAGCAACTCCTACGAGCAGTACTTC.

J is TRBJ2-5 and V is TRBV4-3; D is uncertain. This CDR3 is 15 amino acids long. The V gene lost 0 bases and the J gene lost 2 bases, with 10 bases spanning the gap. Germline V gene data show CDR1 as LGHNA and CDR2 as YSLEER. The CDR3 reads CASSQDVTVQETQYF. The DNA of the CDR3 is TGCGCCAGCAGCCAAGATGTTACGGTACAAGAGACCCAGTACTTC.

The sample holds a few counts of this clonotype. This chain connects TRBV12-3 or TRBV12-4 to TRBJ2-4; D remains unclear. The germline V and J ends were trimmed by 8 bases and 5 bases, with 10 bases remaining between them. The CDR3 extends over 12 amino acids. The CDR3 sequence: CASGIRQNIQYF. The DNA of the CDR3 is TGTGCCAGCGGAATCAGACAAAACATTCAGTACTTC.

The chain combines TRBV5-1 with TRBJ2-7, with 9 bases fitting TRBD1. This CDR3 region has 15 residues. With V trimmed by 2 bases and J by 3 bases, 6 bases remained unmatched. CDR1 is SGHRS and CDR2 is YFSETQ in the germline V gene. The CDR3 nucleotides are TGCGCCAGCAGCTTAGGGGGACAGGGACTCTACGAGCAGTACTTC. Its translation is CASSLGGQGLYEQYF.

In its sample, this clonotype was seen a few times. The chain combines TRBV5-1 with TRBJ1-2; D is ambiguous. The CDR3 has 15 residues. Germline V lookup: CDR1 SGHRS, CDR2 YFSETQ. Trimming removed 3 bases at V and 1 base at J, with 13 bases between. This CDR3 reads CASSSEREGNYGYTF. CDR3 nucleotide sequence: TGCGCCAGCAGCTCCGAGCGGGAGGGTAACTATGGCTACACCTTC.

DNA of the CDR3: TGCAGTGCACCGGCTAGGGGGCGTCTTTCCTACGAGCAGTACTTC. Translation: CSAPARGRLSYEQYF. V is TRBV20-1 and J is TRBJ2-7; 7 bases agree with TRBD1. After removal of 6 bases from V and 1 base from J, the junction contained 12 bases not matched to a gene. From germline, CDR1 is DFQATT and CDR2 SNEGSKA (reference sequence). CDR3 size: 15 residues.

The rearrangement uses TRBV4-3 and TRBJ1-2; 7 bases are a match to TRBD1. The germline gives CDR1 LGHNA, CDR2 YSLEER. Trimming cost V 5 bases and J 8 bases; bases outside gene matches: 11. CDR3 length: 14 residues. CDR3 sequence reads: CASSTLTGEGGYTF. DNA for the CDR3: TGCGCCAGCAGCACCCTCACAGGGGAAGGCGGCTACACCTTC.